The entry below gives a single T cell receptor beta chain sequence along with its context. Antigen unknown. TCRdb analysed the reads with MiXCR anew, one entry per CDR3 protein. Here the sample spans about 830,000 distinct CDR3 sequences, roughly 33% being singletons. Germline lookup yields CDR1 MNHEY and CDR2 SVGEGT. The junction had 11 bases not matched to a gene; V was cut back by 7 bases and J by 5 bases. This CDR3 spans 15 amino acids. The sample originates from a study of T cell repertoires in cytomegalovirus infection. Study-wide context: As its CMV epitopes, the study selected recently identified HLA-C-restricted and well-studied HLA-B-restricted targets. Public signatures in TCR beta pointed to CMV infection and matching HLA type. General study findings and limits: Cumulative frequency (of public TCR beta family members) identified carriers of CMV plus the relevant HLA. CMV-specific TCR beta clonotypes restricted by HLA-C were the ones dominating the ex vivo response.

The sample was cultured CD8+ T cells from PBMCs, taken from culture after CMV antigen stimulation. This chain connects TRBV6-2 or TRBV6-3 to TRBJ2-1, with 7 bases that match TRBD2. This TCR was recovered from a human donor in good health (CMV status not recorded). Some clones in this sample may be carry-over from other donors' samples. The CDR3 loop reads CASTTMTSSHNEQFF. As DNA, the CDR3 is TGTGCCAGCACTACGATGACTAGCAGCCACAATGAGCAGTTCTTC.